The clone carrying this T cell receptor (beta chain) was counted only a few times. Its antigen is not identified. The germline CDR1 and CDR2 sequences are MNHEY and SVGAGI. With 0 bases removed from V and 5 bases from J, the gap between germline ends came to 11 bases. This CDR3 is built from 14 residues. This sample was taken from a study of cytomegalovirus exposure and HLA in healthy donors. Study-wide findings and caveats: Productive status was seen about 90% or about 30% of the time for most TCR beta V segments in an earlier analysis. A link between a missense DCLRE1C variant and TCR beta V- and J-gene trimming emerged from a later analysis. Associated with cytomegalovirus, according to the listing, were 164 TCR beta chains. Presence/absence analyses assumed roughly uniform sequencing depth across donors, which may not hold.

The study ran its PCR with 60 Vbeta and 13 Jbeta primers. TCRdb's copy holds only in-frame clones and misses some; the assay was immunoSEQ multiplex PCR. Among approximately 100,000 clones listed, approximately 72% were seen once. The receptor was derived from a woman between 40 and 50 years old in good health and CMV-seropositive. The sample consisted of PBMCs. The rearrangement joins TRBV6-5 to TRBJ2-7; maybe TRBD2 (5 bases). CDR3: CASSYSLAWDEQYF. The CDR3 nucleotides read TGTGCCAGCAGTTACTCCCTAGCCTGGGACGAGCAGTACTTC.